The 2 T cell receptor beta chains listed next were all sequenced from one sample in a study of T cells after yellow fever vaccination. TCRdb reprocessed the 5' RACE reads with MiXCR, giving one entry per CDR3 protein. The sample has 300,000 to 350,000 distinct CDR3 sequences, 3.5% to 4.5% seen once. The specimen was PBMCs, collected 5 days after the yellow fever booster vaccination. The receptors come from a man younger than 30 who received the YFV17D yellow fever vaccine.

A few counts support this clonotype. This chain joins TRBV7-3 and TRBJ2-1, with TRBD2 identical over 7 bases. CDR3 length: 15 amino acids. Losses at the gene ends were 5 bases for V and 2 bases for J; bases not matched to a gene: 6. The germline CDR1 and CDR2 sequences are SGHTA and FQGTGA. In DNA form, the CDR3 reads TGTGCCAGCAGCCCATGGGGGGGGGCCTACAATGAGCAGTTCTTC. Its protein product is CASSPWGGAYNEQFF. The whole variable domain, filled in from reference TRBV7-3 and TRBJ2-1, reads GAGVSQTPSNKVTEKGKYVELRCDPISGHTALYWYRQSLGQGPEFLIYFQGTGAADDSGLPNDRFFAVRPEGSVSTLKIQRTERGDSAVYLCASSPWGGAYNEQFFGPGTRLTVL.

This chain uses TRBV7-8 with TRBJ2-3, with a tentative D call TRBD1 (6 bases). The CDR3 has 13 amino acids. Trimming removed 6 bases from V and 6 bases from J, with 13 bases in between. Germline CDR1 is SGHVS and CDR2 is FQNEAQ. CDR3 DNA: TGTGCCAGCAGTAGGGGGTTCAAGGATACGCAGTATTTT. This encodes CASSRGFKDTQYF.